A selection of T cell receptor beta chains follows, all from one sample in a study of T cell changes during pregnancy in multiple sclerosis. Clones were read by immunoSEQ multiplex PCR, and TCRdb kept only the in-frame ones, dropping some. Among 70,000 to 90,000 clones listed, roughly 93% were seen once. Source: peripheral blood, taken in the second trimester of pregnancy. The receptors come from a female donor in good health, enrolled as a control in a pregnancy study. Each CDR3 is given with its conserved first and last residue. The D gene is left open where the match is weak. A clone size is listed for some rows: how often the clone was seen (once, few, many), or a class if it is expanded.

d_call	j_call	clone_size	v_call	cdr3_aa	cdr3_nt
TRBD1	TRBJ1-1	-	TRBV5-4	CASSLVQGVWTEAFF	TGTGCCAGCAGCTTGGTGCAGGGGGTATGGACTGAAGCTTTCTTT
-	TRBJ1-5	-	TRBV18	CASSPSGEYQPQHF	TGTGCCAGCTCACCGTCAGGGGAGTATCAGCCCCAGCATTTT
TRBD1	TRBJ1-2	-	TRBV5-4	CASSVNRGHGYTF	TGTGCCAGCAGCGTAAACAGGGGGCATGGCTACACCTTC
TRBD1	TRBJ1-2	-	TRBV29-1	CSVDKPGQGSTNYGYTF	TGCAGCGTTGATAAACCGGGACAGGGCTCCACTAACTATGGCTACACCTTC
-	TRBJ1-2	-	TRBV6-5	CASSRTETNYGYTF	TGTGCCAGCAGTCGGACAGAGACCAACTATGGCTACACCTTC
-	TRBJ1-5	-	TRBV30	CAWSPAPGGNNQPQHF	TGTGCCTGGAGTCCGGCTCCCGGGGGAAACAATCAGCCCCAGCATTTT
-	TRBJ1-2	-	TRBV20-1	CSAWGGTGYTF	TGCAGTGCCTGGGGGGGAACTGGCTACACCTTC
TRBD2	TRBJ2-5	-	TRBV30	CAWNYGGSQTQYF	TGTGCCTGGAACTACGGGGGGTCGCAGACCCAGTACTTC
TRBD1	TRBJ1-1	-	TRBV19	CASSIGTENTEAFF	TGTGCCAGTAGTATTGGGACAGAGAACACTGAAGCTTTCTTT
-	TRBJ1-2	-	TRBV19	CATLPGGINYGYTF	TGTGCCACCCTCCCGGGGGGAATTAACTATGGCTACACCTTC
TRBD2	TRBJ2-1	once	TRBV9	CASSASGGFYNEQFF	TGTGCCAGCAGTGCTTCGGGGGGGTTCTACAATGAGCAGTTCTTC
TRBD1	TRBJ1-4	few	TRBV10-3	CAISENHRGLREKLFF	TGTGCCATCAGTGAGAACCACAGGGGGCTACGGGAAAAACTGTTTTTT
-	TRBJ1-5	-	TRBV6-1	CASSVNSGLRRGNQPQHF	TGTGCCAGCAGTGTTAACTCAGGGTTAAGAAGGGGAAATCAGCCCCAGCATTTT
-	TRBJ1-6	-	TRBV23-1	CASSLPAIGSSYNSPLHF	TGCGCCAGCAGTCTCCCCGCGATAGGGAGCTCCTATAATTCACCCCTCCACTTT
TRBD2	TRBJ2-2	-	TRBV4-1	CASSQRLAGVDTGELFF	TGCGCCAGCAGCCAGAGACTAGCGGGGGTTGACACCGGGGAGCTGTTTTTT
-	TRBJ2-1	-	TRBV9	CASSVGTTALAEQFF	TGTGCCAGCAGCGTAGGGACTACCGCCCTCGCGGAGCAGTTCTTC
-	TRBJ1-5	-	TRBV5-6	CASSLGSGIDLRGGQPQHF	TGTGCCAGCAGCTTGGGATCCGGGATCGACCTTCGGGGGGGTCAGCCCCAGCATTTT
TRBD1	TRBJ2-7	-	TRBV4-1	CASSQVYGTGTPEQYF	TGCGCCAGCAGCCAAGTTTACGGGACAGGGACCCCCGAGCAGTACTTC
TRBD2	TRBJ2-2	-	TRBV6-5	CASSGLAGGHGELFF	TGTGCCAGCAGTGGACTAGCGGGGGGGCACGGGGAGCTGTTTTTT
-	TRBJ1-4	-	TRBV7-2	CASSLGLGREKLFF	TGTGCCAGCAGCTTAGGCTTAGGGAGGGAAAAACTGTTTTTT
TRBD1	TRBJ2-7	-	TRBV6-6	CASSPRDRGLYEQYF	TGTGCCAGCAGTCCCAGGGACAGGGGACTCTACGAGCAGTACTTC
TRBD1	TRBJ2-7	-	TRBV7-2	CASSFRQGAYEQYF	TGTGCCAGCAGCTTCCGACAGGGGGCTTACGAGCAGTACTTC
TRBD2	TRBJ2-2	-	TRBV7-9	CASTPGTSVSTGELFF	TGTGCCAGCACCCCCGGGACTAGCGTGAGCACCGGGGAGCTGTTTTTT
TRBD2	TRBJ2-1	-	TRBV5-4	CASSRTSGANEQFF	TGTGCCAGCAGCAGGACTAGCGGGGCCAATGAGCAGTTCTTC
TRBD1	TRBJ1-5	-	TRBV6-5	CASRDRGYSNQPQHF	TGTGCCAGCAGGGACAGGGGTTATAGCAATCAGCCCCAGCATTTT
-	TRBJ2-3	-	TRBV13	CASSLNRAIRDTQYF	TGTGCCAGCAGCTTAAACAGGGCAATTCGAGATACGCAGTATTTT
-	TRBJ1-6	-	TRBV11-1	CASSLSGSRNSPLHF	TGTGCCAGCAGCTTAAGCGGGTCTCGTAATTCACCCCTCCACTTT
TRBD1	TRBJ2-5	-	TRBV5-6	CASSPYQTGAIQYF	TGTGCCAGCAGCCCCTATCAGACAGGGGCTATCCAGTACTTC
TRBD1	TRBJ2-1	-	TRBV5-4	CASSPGTGGWNEQFF	TGTGCCAGCAGCCCCGGGACAGGGGGCTGGAATGAGCAGTTCTTC
TRBD1	TRBJ2-5	-	TRBV14	CASSQGRRGQGIQETQYF	TGTGCCAGCAGCCAAGGGAGGAGGGGACAGGGAATTCAAGAGACCCAGTACTTC
-	TRBJ1-5	once	TRBV5-5	CASSILGDSNQPQHF	TGTGCCAGCAGCATCCTTGGAGATAGCAATCAGCCCCAGCATTTT
TRBD1	TRBJ2-7	once	TRBV29-1	CSVEGDRAYEQYF	TGCAGCGTTGAGGGGGACAGGGCCTACGAGCAGTACTTC
-	TRBJ2-3	-	TRBV5-1	CASSLGASTDTQYF	TGCGCCAGCAGCTTGGGGGCCAGCACAGATACGCAGTATTTT
-	TRBJ1-2	-	TRBV13	CASSLGTGSYGYTF	TGTGCCAGCAGCTTAGGTACAGGGAGCTATGGCTACACCTTC
TRBD1	TRBJ1-5	-	TRBV6-1	CASSDGQGHQPQHF	TGTGCCAGCAGTGACGGACAGGGCCATCAGCCCCAGCATTTT
-	TRBJ1-2	-	TRBV9	CASSSEGGFGGYTF	TGTGCCAGCAGCTCCGAGGGAGGTTTTGGTGGCTACACCTTC
TRBD1	TRBJ1-2	-	TRBV19	CASSITLGQHYGYTF	TGTGCCAGTAGTATTACGTTGGGACAGCACTATGGCTACACCTTC
-	TRBJ2-3	once	TRBV7-3	CASSPGTSTDTQYF	TGTGCCAGCAGTCCGGGGACTAGCACAGATACGCAGTATTTT
TRBD1	TRBJ1-4	-	TRBV28	CASSPSTGGSEKLFF	TGTGCCAGCAGTCCGTCGACAGGGGGCAGTGAAAAACTGTTTTTT
TRBD2	TRBJ2-1	-	TRBV11-3	CASSFGGTSGRYNEQFF	TGTGCCAGCAGCTTTGGGGGGACTAGCGGGCGCTACAATGAGCAGTTCTTC
TRBD1	TRBJ1-2	-	TRBV5-6	CASSSGTGGNYGYTF	TGTGCCAGCAGCTCCGGGACAGGGGGTAACTATGGCTACACCTTC
-	TRBJ2-1	-	TRBV27	CASRRGPQNNEQFF	TGTGCCAGCAGGCGGGGGCCACAAAACAATGAGCAGTTCTTC
TRBD2	TRBJ2-5	-	TRBV5-1	CASSFFSGGEQTQYF	TGCGCCAGCAGCTTTTTTAGCGGGGGGGAACAGACCCAGTACTTC